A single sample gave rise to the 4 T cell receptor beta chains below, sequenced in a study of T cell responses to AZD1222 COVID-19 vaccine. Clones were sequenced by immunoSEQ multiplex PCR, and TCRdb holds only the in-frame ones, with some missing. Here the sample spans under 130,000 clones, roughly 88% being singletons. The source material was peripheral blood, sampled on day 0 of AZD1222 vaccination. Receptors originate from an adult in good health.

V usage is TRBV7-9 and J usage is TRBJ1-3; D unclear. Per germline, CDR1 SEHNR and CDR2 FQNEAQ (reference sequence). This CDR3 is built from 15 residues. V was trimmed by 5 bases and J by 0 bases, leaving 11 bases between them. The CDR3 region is CASSLESYSGNTIYF. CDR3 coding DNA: TGTGCCAGCAGCCTTGAGAGTTACTCTGGAAACACCATATATTTT.

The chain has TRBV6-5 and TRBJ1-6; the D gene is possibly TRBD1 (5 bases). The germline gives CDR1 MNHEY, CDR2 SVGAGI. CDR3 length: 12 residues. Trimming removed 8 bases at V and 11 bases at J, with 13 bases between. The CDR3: CASRHSGTPLHF. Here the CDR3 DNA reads TGTGCCAGCCGGCACTCAGGGACACCCCTCCACTTT.

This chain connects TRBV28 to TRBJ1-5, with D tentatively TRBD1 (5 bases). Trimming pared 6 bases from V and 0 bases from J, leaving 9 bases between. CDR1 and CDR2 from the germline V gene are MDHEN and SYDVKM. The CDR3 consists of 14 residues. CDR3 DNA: TGTGCCAGCAGCGACAGCCTTAGCAATCAGCCCCAGCATTTT. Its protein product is CASSDSLSNQPQHF.

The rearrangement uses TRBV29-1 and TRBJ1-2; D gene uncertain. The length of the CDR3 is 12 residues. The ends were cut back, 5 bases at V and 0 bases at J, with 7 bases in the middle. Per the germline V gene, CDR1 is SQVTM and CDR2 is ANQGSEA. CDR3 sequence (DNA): TGCAGCGTTCAAACCTCTAACTATGGCTACACCTTC. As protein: CSVQTSNYGYTF.